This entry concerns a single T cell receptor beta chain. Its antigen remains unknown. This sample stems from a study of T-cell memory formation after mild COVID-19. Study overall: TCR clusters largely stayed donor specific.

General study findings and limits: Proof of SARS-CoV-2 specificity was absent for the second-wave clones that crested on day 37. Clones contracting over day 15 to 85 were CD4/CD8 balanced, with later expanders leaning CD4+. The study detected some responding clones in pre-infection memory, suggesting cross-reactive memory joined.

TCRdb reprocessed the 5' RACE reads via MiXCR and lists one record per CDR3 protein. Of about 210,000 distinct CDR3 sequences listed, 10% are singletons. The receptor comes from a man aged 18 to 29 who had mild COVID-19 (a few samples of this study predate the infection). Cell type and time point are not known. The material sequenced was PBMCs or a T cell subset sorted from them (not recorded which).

CDR3 residues: CASSQEETPWADTQYF. CDR3 nucleotides: TGTGCCAGCAGCCAAGAGGAAACTCCCTGGGCAGATACGCAGTATTTT. This rearrangement joins TRBV4-2 to TRBJ2-3; D call uncertain. Germline V gene lookup returns CDR1 LGHNA and CDR2 YNFKEQ. V lost 0 bases and J 4 bases, leaving 14 bases between the germline ends. The length of the CDR3 is 16 residues.